This T cell receptor (beta chain) originates from a study of T cells after yellow fever vaccination. Notes on the study in general: Detected again after the booster were most primary-vaccination clones, at about 96% CD4 and nearly 90% CD8.

This clonotype has a handful of counts. Its antigen is as yet unknown. TCR cDNA was made by 5'RACE template switching, adding a universal primer site and UMIs. One entry per CDR3 protein results from TCRdb running MiXCR on the 5' RACE reads. The sample has some 600,000 distinct CDR3 sequences; roughly 12% are singletons. After removal of 2 bases from V and 2 bases from J, the junction contained 9 bases not matched to a gene. CDR1 SGHRS and CDR2 YFSETQ come from the germline V gene. CDR3 length: 17 amino acids. This receptor was obtained from a man aged 25 to 45 who received the YFV17D yellow fever vaccine. Here the sequenced sample was PBMCs, taken on the day of the yellow fever booster vaccination. The J gene is TRBJ2-3, the V gene TRBV5-1; 9 bases match TRBD2. This CDR3 is CASSFSPAGGLTDTQYF. The CDR3 region has the DNA TGCGCCAGCAGCTTCAGTCCGGCGGGAGGGCTCACAGATACGCAGTATTTT. The whole variable domain, remainder taken from reference TRBV5-1 and TRBJ2-3, is KAGVTQTPRYLIKTRGQQVTLSCSPISGHRSVSWYQQTPGQGLQFLFEYFSETQRNKGNFPGRFSGRQFSNSRSEMNVSTLELGDSALYLCASSFSPAGGLTDTQYFGPGTRLTVL.